Here is one TCR beta chain with its context. Antigen: not known. Sorted regulatory T cells were CD4-positive, CD25-high and CD127-low or negative. The data originate from a study of B cell selection in AIRE deficiency. This CDR3 comprises 13 residues. Germline loops: CDR1 MNHNS, CDR2 SASEGT. The ends were cut back, 0 bases at V and 8 bases at J, with 10 bases in the middle. Whole-study findings and limits: Of several thousand shared Treg TCRbeta sequences, roughly 32% were healthy-donor-only and around 8.7% patient-only.

In the original processing: Around 56,000 patient and some 8.8x10^4 healthy donor TCRbeta sequences came from Tregs. The method was immunoSEQ multiplex PCR; TCRdb's version includes in-frame clones alone and lacks a portion of them. That table furnishes V, J and clone size, whereas the DNA furnished D and trimming. The data show fewer than 25,000 clones, 85% to 95% seen once. This TCR was recovered from a human donor in good health. The rearrangement joins TRBV6-1 to TRBJ1-2; the D gene is possibly TRBD1 (5 bases). Material for sequencing was CD4+CD25+ Tregs sorted from PBMCs. This CDR3 is CASSEAWGDGYTF. For the CDR3, the DNA is TGTGCCAGCAGTGAAGCGTGGGGGGACGGCTACACCTTC.